This entry features one TCR beta chain sequence. Its specificity is unknown. These data come from a study of breast tumors, draining lymph nodes, adjacent tissues. The CDR3 is 15 residues long. Germline lookup yields CDR1 KGHDR and CDR2 SFDVKD. Trimming pared 7 bases from V and 10 bases from J, leaving 19 bases between. General study findings and limits: Tumors had less TCR diversity than lymph nodes, more than nontumor tissue.

Via MiXCR, TCRdb re-called the multiplex PCR reads, giving one row per CDR3 protein. This repertoire shows under 70,000 distinct CDR3 sequences, around two fifths found once; its top ten account for 8.4%. The chain has TRBV24-1 and TRBJ1-6; D unclear. The sequence was obtained from a female donor with breast cancer. Some clones in this sample may be carry-over from other donors' samples. Input material: breast tumor tissue. The CDR3 region has the DNA TGTGCCACCAGCCCTGCGGCGGGCAGCCGGTCACCCCTCCACTTT. The encoded protein is CATSPAAGSRSPLHF.